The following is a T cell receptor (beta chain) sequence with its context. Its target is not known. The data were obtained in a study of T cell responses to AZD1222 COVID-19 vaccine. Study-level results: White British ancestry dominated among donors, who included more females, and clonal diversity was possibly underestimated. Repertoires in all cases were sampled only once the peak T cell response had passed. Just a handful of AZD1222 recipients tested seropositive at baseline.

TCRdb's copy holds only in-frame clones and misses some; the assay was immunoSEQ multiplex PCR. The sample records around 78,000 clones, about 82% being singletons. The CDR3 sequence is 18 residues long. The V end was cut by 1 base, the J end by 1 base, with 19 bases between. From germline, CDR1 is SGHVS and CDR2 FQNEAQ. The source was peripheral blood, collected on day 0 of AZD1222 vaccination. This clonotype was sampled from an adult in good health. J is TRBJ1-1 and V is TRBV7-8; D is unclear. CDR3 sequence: CASSLGGGYFISNTEAFF. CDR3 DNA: TGTGCCAGCAGCTTAGGGGGAGGGTACTTCATTTCGAACACTGAAGCTTTCTTT. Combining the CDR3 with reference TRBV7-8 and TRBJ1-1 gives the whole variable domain GAGVSQSPRYKVAKRGQDVALRCDPISGHVSLFWYQQALGQGPEFLTYFQNEAQLDKSGLPSDRFFAERPEGSVSTLKIQRTQQEDSAVYLCASSLGGGYFISNTEAFFGQGTRLTVV.